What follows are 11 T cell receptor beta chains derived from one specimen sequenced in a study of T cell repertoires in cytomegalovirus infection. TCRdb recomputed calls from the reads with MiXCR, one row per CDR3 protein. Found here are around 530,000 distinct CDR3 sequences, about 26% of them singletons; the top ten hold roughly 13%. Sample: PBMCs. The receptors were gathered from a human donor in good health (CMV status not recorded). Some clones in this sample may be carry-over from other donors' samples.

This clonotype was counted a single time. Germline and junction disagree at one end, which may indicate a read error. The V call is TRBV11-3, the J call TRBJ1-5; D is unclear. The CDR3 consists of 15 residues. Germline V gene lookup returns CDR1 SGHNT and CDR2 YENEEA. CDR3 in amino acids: CASSLGGYSNQHQHF. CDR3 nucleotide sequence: TGTGCCAGCAGCTTGGGAGGGTATAGCAATCAGCACCAGCATTTT.

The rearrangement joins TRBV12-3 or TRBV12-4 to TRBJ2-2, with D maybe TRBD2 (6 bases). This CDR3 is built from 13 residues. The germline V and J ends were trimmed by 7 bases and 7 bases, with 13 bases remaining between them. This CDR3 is CASTRRANGELFF. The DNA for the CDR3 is TGTGCCAGCACCCGGAGGGCCAACGGGGAGCTGTTTTTT.

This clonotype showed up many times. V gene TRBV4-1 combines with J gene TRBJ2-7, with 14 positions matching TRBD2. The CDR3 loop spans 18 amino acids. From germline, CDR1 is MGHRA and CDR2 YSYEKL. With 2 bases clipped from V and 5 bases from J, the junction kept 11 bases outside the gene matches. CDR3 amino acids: CASSQTGTSGRISDEQYV. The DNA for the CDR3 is TGCGCCAGCAGCCAAACCGGGACTAGCGGGAGAATTTCGGACGAGCAGTACGTC.

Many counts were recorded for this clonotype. CDR3 nucleotides: TGTGCCAGCAGGTTTACAGTTCCTAGCAATCAGCCCCAGCATTTT. This codes for CASRFTVPSNQPQHF. The J gene is TRBJ1-5, the V gene TRBV6-1; D gene unclear. V was clipped by 6 bases and J by 0 bases, with 12 bases between them. Germline CDR1 reads MNHNS; CDR2 reads SASEGT. This CDR3 has 15 residues.

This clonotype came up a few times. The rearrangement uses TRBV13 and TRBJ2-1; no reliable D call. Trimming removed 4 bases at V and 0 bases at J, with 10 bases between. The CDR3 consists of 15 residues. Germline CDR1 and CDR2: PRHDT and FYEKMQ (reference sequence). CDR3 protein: CASSSVGTSYNEQFF. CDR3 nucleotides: TGTGCCAGCAGCTCCGTGGGTACCTCCTACAATGAGCAGTTCTTC.

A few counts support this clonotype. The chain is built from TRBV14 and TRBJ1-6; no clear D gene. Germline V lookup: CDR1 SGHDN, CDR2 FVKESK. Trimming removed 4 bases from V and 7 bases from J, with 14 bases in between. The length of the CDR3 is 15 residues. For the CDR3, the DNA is TGTGCCAGCAGCCCGTTTGGGCGACCAAATTCACCCCTCCACTTT. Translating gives CASSPFGRPNSPLHF.

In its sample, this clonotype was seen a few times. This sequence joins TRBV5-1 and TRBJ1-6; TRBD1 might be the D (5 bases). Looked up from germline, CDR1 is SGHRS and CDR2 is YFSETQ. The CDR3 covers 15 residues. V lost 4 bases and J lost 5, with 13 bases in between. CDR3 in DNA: TGCGCCAGCAGCGCCGGGACCGCGAATAATTCACCCCTCCACTTT. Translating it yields CASSAGTANNSPLHF.

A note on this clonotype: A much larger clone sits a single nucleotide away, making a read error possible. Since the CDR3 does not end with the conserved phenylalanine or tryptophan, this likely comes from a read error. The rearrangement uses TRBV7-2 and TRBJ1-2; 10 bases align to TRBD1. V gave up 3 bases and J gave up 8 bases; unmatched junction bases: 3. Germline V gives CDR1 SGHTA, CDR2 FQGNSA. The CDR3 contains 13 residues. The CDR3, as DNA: TGTGCCAGCAGCTTGACAGGGGGCCTAGGCTACACCTGC. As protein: CASSLTGGLGYTC.

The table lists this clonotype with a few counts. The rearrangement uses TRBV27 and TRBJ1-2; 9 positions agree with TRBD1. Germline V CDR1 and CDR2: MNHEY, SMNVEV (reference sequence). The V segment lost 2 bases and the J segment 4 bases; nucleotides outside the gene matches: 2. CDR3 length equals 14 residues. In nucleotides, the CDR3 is TGTGCCAGCAGTTTAAGACAGGGGGGCTATGGCTACACCTTC. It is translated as CASSLRQGGYGYTF.

The CDR3 DNA reads TGTGCCAGCAGTGGGCGGACAGGATACAATGAGCAGTTCTTC. It codes for CASSGRTGYNEQFF. The chain couples TRBV12-3 or TRBV12-4 to TRBJ2-1; 7 bases align to TRBD1. CDR3 length: 14 residues. V shed 5 bases and J 4 bases; nucleotides not matched to a gene: 5.

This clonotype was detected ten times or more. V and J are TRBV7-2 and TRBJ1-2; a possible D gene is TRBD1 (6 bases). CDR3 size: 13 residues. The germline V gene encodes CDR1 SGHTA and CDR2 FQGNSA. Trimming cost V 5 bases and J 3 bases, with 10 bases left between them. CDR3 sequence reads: CASSVYRDYGYTF. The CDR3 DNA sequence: TGTGCCAGCAGCGTATACAGGGACTATGGCTACACCTTC.